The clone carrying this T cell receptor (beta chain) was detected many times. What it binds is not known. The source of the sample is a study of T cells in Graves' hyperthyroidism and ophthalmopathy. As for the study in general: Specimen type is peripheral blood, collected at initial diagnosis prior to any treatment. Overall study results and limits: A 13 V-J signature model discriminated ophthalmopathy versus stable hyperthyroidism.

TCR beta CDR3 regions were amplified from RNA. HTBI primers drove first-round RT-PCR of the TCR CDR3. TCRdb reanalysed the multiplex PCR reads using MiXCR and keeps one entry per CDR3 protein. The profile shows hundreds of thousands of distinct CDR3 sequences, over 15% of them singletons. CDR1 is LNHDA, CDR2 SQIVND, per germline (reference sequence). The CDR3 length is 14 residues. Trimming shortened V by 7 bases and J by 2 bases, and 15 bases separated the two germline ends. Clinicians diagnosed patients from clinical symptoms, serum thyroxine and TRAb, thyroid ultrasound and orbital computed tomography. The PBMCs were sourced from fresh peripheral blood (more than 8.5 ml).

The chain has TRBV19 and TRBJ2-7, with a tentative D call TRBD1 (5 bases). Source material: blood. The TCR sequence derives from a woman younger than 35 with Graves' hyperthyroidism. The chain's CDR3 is CASKKGRAAYEQYF. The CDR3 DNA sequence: TGTGCCAGTAAGAAGGGCAGGGCGGCCTACGAGCAGTACTTC.